The clone carrying this T cell receptor (beta chain) has a handful of counts. The CDR3 extends over 14 amino acids. Germline CDR1 is SEHNR and CDR2 is FQNEAQ (reference sequence). The V and J ends lost 7 bases and 5 bases respectively, with 15 bases between them. Sequenced by immunoSEQ multiplex PCR; TCRdb stores in-frame clones only, minus some. The repertoire holds some 300,000 clones, with 90% to 95% as singletons. This sample was taken from a study of blood T cell repertoires in COVID-19. Study-level information: Spain, Italy and the United States supplied samples that represented acute and convalescent COVID-19.

A COVID-19 case was met by exposed participants within 2 weeks before study entry. The V and J genes are TRBV7-9 and TRBJ2-1, with a possible D match to TRBD1 (5 bases). The sequence derives from a woman in her twenties or thirties who had been exposed to COVID-19. Source material: PBMCs or T cells enriched from blood (not recorded which). The DNA for the CDR3 is TGTGCCAGCACAACGTCAGGGCCTAACAATGAGCAGTTCTTC. This gives the protein CASTTSGPNNEQFF.